This T cell receptor beta chain was recorded in a study of blood T cell repertoires in COVID-19. Clones were read by immunoSEQ multiplex PCR, and TCRdb kept only the in-frame ones, dropping some. Here the sample spans some 180,000 clones, about 88% being singletons. Germline V lookup: CDR1 MNHEY, CDR2 SMNVEV (reference sequence). The V gene end was trimmed by 5 bases and the J gene end by 1 base; junction bases not matched to a gene: 14. CDR3 size: 17 residues. This sequence was found in a woman of 80 years or more with COVID-19, enrolled during active disease. Sequencing used peripheral blood. V and J are TRBV27 and TRBJ2-7, with 7 bases that match TRBD1. CDR3 residues: CASSGRQGRRPSYEQYF. The CDR3 DNA follows: TGTGCCAGCAGTGGTCGACAGGGCCGACGACCTTCCTACGAGCAGTACTTC.